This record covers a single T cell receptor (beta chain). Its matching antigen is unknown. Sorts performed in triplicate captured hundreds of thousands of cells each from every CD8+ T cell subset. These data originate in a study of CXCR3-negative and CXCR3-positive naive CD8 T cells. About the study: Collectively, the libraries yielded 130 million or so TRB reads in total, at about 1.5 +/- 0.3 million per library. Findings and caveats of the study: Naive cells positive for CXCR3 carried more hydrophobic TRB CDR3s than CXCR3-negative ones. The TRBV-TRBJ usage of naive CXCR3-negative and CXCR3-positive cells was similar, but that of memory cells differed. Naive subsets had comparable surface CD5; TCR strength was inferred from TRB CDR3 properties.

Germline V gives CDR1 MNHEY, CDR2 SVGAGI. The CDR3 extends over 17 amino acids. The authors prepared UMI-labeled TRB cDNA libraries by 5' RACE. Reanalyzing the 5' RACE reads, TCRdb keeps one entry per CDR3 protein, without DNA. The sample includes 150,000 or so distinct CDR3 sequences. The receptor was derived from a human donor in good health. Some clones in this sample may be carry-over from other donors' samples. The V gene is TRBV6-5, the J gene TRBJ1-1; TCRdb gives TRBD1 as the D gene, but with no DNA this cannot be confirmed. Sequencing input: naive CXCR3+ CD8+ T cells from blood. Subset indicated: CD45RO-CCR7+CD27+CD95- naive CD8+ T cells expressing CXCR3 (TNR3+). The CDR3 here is CASSYTPPRGMNTEAFF.